The present entry profiles one TCR beta chain with its context. Compared with germline, one end of the junction differs, possibly owing to a read error. Amplification used 60 Vbeta primers and 13 Jbeta primers. Method: immunoSEQ multiplex PCR; TCRdb's copy keeps in-frame clones and lacks some. The sample holds over 150,000 clones, 65% to 70% seen once. The CDR3 is 13 amino acids. Germline V lookup: CDR1 SSHAT, CDR2 FNYEAQ (reference sequence). The source of the sample is a study of cytomegalovirus exposure and HLA in healthy donors. V and J are TRBV7-7 and TRBJ2-5, with 7 bases that match TRBD1. Input material: PBMCs. The origin of this receptor is a woman aged 18-29 years in good health and CMV-seropositive. CDR3 bases: TGTGCTAGCAGCGCACAGGGGCCAGAGACCCAGTACTTC. Residues: CASSAQGPETQYF. Variable domain in full (rest from reference TRBV7-7 and TRBJ2-5): GAGVSQSPRYKVTKRGQDVTLRCDPISSHATLYWYQQALGQGPEFLTYFNYEAQPDKSGLPSDRFSAERPEGSISTLTIQRTEQRDSAMYRCASSAQGPETQYFGPGTRLLVL.